This T cell receptor beta chain was identified in a study of CD8 T cells in Susac syndrome. RNA amounts of about 0.5 to 1 ug underwent reverse transcription with random hexamers. MiXCR, applied by TCRdb to the immunoSEQ multiplex PCR reads, yields one record per CDR3 protein. The sample comprises approximately 120,000 distinct CDR3 sequences, approximately 90% of which are singletons, and approximately 0.12% rests with the top ten. V lost 5 bases and J lost 3, with 12 bases in between. Germline CDR1 SGHTA, CDR2 FQGTGA. The length of the CDR3 is 14 residues. The sequence came from a human donor in good health. The chain is built from TRBV7-3 and TRBJ2-3; TRBD1 or TRBD2 may be the D gene (5 bases each). Sequenced material: CD8+ T cells from PBMCs. The chain's CDR3 is CASSPGGWTDTQYF. The DNA of the CDR3 is TGTGCCAGCAGCCCTGGGGGTTGGACAGATACGCAGTATTTT.